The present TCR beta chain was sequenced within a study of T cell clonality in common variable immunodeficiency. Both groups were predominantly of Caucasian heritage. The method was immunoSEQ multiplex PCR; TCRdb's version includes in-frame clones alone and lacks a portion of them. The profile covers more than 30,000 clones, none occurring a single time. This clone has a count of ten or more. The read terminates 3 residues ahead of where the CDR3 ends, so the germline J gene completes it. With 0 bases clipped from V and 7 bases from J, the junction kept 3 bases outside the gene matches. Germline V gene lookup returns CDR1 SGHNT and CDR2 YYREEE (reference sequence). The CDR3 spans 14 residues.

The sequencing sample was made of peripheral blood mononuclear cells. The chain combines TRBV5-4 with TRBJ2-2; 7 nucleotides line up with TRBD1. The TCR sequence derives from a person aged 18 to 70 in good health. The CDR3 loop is CASSLDRGIGELFF. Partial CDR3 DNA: TGTGCCAGCAGCTTGGACAGGGGAATCGGGGAG.